This TCR beta chain was identified during a study of T cells in Graves' hyperthyroidism and ophthalmopathy. TCR beta CDR3 region amplification was performed from RNA transcripts. The TCR CDR3 was amplified in a first-round RT-PCR using the HTBI primer set. TCRdb re-called the multiplex PCR reads with MiXCR, one entry per CDR3 protein. Of about 420,000 distinct CDR3 sequences listed, about 13% are singletons. Germline values: CDR1 MDHEN, CDR2 SYDVKM. This CDR3 region has 14 residues. The V and J ends lost 2 bases and 8 bases respectively, with 13 bases between them. The material sequenced was blood. The source is a woman in her late teens or twenties with Graves' hyperthyroidism. This chain links TRBV28 with TRBJ2-1, with a weak D call TRBD2 (5 bases). CDR3 region: CASSLSSGYHEQFF. The CDR3 coding sequence is TGTGCCAGCAGTTTAAGTTCGGGGTATCATGAGCAGTTCTTC.